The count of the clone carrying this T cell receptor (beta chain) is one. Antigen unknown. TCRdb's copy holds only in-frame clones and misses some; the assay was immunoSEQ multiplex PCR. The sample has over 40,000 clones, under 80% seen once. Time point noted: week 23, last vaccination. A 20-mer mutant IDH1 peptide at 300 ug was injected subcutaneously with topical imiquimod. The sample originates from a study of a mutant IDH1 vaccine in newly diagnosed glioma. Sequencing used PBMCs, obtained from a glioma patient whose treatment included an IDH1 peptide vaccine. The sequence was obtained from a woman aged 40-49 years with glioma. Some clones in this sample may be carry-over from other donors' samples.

The CDR3 spells CAWGRDSGNTIYF. CDR3 nucleotide sequence: TGTGCCTGGGGACGGGACTCTGGAAACACCATATATTTT. V usage is TRBV30 and J usage is TRBJ1-3; D gene unclear. Germline CDR1 is GTSNPN and CDR2 is SVGIG (reference sequence). Trimming left V 5 bases short and J 0 bases short, with 8 bases between. This CDR3 is 13 amino acids long.